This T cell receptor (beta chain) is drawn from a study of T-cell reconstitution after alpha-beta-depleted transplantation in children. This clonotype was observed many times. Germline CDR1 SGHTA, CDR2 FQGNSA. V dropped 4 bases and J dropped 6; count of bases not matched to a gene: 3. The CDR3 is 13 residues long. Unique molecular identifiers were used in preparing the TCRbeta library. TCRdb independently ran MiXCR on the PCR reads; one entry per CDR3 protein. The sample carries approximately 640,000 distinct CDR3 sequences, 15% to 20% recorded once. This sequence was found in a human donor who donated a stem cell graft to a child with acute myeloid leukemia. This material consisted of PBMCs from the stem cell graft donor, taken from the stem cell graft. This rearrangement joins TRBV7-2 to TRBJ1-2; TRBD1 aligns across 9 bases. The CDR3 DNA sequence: TGTGCCAGCAGCTCCGGACAGGGGAATGGCTACACCTTC. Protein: CASSSGQGNGYTF.